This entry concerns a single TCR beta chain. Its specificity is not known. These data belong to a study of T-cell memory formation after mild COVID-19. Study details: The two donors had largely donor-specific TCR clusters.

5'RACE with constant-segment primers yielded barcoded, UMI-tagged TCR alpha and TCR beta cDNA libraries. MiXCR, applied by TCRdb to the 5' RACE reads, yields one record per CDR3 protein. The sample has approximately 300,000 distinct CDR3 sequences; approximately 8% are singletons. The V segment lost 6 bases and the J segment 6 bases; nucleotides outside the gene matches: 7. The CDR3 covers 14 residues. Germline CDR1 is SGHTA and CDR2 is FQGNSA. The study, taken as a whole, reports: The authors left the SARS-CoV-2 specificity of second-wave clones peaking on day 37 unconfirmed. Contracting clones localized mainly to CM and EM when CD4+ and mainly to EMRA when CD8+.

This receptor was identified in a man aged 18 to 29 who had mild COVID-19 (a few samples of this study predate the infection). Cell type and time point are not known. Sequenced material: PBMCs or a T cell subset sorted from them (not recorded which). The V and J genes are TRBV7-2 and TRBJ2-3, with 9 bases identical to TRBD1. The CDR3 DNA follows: TGTGCCAGCAGTTCAGGGACAGGGAGGGATACGCAGTATTTT. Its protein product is CASSSGTGRDTQYF. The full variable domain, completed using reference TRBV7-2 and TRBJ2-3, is GAGVSQSPSNKVTEKGKDVELRCDPISGHTALYWYRQSLGQGLEFLIYFQGNSAPDKSGLPSDRFSAERTGGSVSTLTIQRTQQEDSAVYLCASSSGTGRDTQYFGPGTRLTVL.